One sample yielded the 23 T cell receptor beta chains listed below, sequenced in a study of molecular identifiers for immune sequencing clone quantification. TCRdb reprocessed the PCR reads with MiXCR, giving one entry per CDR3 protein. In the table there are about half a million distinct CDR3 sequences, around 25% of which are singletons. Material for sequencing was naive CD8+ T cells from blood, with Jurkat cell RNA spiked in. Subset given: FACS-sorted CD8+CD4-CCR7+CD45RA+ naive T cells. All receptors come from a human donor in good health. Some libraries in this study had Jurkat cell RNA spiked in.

Written as DNA, the CDR3 is TGCAGTGCTAGGGGCAGTTATAATGAAAAACTGTTTTTT. This encodes CSARGSYNEKLFF. The V call is TRBV20-1, the J call TRBJ1-4; D is undetermined. CDR1 is DFQATT and CDR2 is SNEGSKA in the germline V gene (reference sequence). V was shortened by 3 bases and J by 4 bases, with 9 bases between the two germline ends. This CDR3 has 13 amino acids.

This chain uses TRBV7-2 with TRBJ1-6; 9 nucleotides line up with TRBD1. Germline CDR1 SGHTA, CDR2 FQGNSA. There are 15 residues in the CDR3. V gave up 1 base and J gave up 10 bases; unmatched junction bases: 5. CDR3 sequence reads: CASSLDGTGNSPLHF. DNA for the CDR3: TGTGCCAGCAGCTTAGACGGGACAGGGAACTCACCCCTCCACTTT. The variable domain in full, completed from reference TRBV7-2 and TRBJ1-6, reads GAGVSQSPSNKVTEKGKDVELRCDPISGHTALYWYRQSLGQGLEFLIYFQGNSAPDKSGLPSDRFSAERTGGSVSTLTIQRTQQEDSAVYLCASSLDGTGNSPLHFGNGTRLTVT.

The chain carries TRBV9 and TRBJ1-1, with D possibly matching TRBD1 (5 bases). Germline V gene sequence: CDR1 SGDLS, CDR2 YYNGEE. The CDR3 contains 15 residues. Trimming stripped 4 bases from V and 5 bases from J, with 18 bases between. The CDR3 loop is CASSPSASGKTEAFF. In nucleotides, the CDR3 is TGTGCCAGCAGCCCCAGCGCTTCAGGGAAGACTGAAGCTTTCTTT.

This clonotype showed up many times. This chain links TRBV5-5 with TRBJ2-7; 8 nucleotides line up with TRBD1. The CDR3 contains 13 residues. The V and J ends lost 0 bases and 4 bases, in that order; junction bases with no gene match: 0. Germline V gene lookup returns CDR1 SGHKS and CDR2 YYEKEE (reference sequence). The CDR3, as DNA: TGTGCCAGCAGCTTGGACAGGGGGTACGAGCAGTACTTC. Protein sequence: CASSLDRGYEQYF. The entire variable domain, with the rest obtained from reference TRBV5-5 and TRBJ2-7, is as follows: DAGVTQSPTHLIKTRGQQVTLRCSPISGHKSVSWYQQVLGQGPQFIFQYYEKEERGRGNFPDRFSARQFPNYSSELNVNALLLGDSALYLCASSLDRGYEQYFGPGTRLTVT.

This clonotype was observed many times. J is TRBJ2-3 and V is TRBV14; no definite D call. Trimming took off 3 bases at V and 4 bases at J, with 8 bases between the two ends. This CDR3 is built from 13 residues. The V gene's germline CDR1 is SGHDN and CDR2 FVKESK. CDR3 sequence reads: CASSQIFADTQYF. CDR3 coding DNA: TGTGCCAGCAGCCAGATCTTCGCAGATACGCAGTATTTT.

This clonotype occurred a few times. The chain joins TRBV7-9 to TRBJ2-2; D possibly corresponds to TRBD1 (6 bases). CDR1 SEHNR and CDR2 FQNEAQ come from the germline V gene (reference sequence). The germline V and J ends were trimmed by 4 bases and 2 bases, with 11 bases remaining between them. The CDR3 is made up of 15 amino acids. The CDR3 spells CASSSWGQNTGELFF. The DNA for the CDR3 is TGTGCCAGCAGCTCATGGGGACAAAACACCGGGGAGCTGTTTTTT. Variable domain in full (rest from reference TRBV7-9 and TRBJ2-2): DTGVSQNPRHKITKRGQNVTFRCDPISEHNRLYWYRQTLGQGPEFLTYFQNEAQLEKSRLLSDRFSAERPKGSFSTLEIQRTEQGDSAMYLCASSSWGQNTGELFFGEGSRLTVL.

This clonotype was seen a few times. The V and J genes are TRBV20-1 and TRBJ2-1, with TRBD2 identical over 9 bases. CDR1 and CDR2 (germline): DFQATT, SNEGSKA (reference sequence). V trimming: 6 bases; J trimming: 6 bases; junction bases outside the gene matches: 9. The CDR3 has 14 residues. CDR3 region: CSAPERGDLNEQFF. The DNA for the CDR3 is TGCAGTGCCCCGGAGCGGGGGGACCTCAATGAGCAGTTCTTC.

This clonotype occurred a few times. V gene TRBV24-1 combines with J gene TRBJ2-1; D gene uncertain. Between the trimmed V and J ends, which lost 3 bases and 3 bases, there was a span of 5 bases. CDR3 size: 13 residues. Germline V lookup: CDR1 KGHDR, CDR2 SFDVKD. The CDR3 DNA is TGTGCCACCAGTGATAGAAACTACAATGAGCAGTTCTTC. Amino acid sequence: CATSDRNYNEQFF.

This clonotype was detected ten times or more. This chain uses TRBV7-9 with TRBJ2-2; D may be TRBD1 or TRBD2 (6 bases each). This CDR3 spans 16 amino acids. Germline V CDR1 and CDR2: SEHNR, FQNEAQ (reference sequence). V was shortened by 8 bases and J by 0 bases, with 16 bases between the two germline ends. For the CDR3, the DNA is TGTGCCAGCCCGCGTTCCGGGGGCGCGAACACCGGGGAGCTGTTTTTT. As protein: CASPRSGGANTGELFF.

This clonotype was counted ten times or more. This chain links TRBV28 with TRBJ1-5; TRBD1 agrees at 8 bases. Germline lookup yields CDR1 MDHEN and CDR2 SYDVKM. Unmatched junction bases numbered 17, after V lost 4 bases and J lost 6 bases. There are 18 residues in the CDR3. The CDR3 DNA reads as TGTGCCAGCAGTTCATTCGGCGGGGACAGGCGTGGGGGTCAGCCCCAGCATTTT. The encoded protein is CASSSFGGDRRGGQPQHF.

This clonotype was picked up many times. The DNA for the CDR3 is TGTGCCAGCAGCTGGAGGGATTTGAACACTGAAGCTTTCTTT. This encodes CASSWRDLNTEAFF. This sequence joins TRBV5-4 and TRBJ1-1; D gene unclear. In germline, CDR1 is SGHNT, CDR2 YYREEE (reference sequence). The V end lost 3 bases, the J end lost 0 bases, and 9 bases lay between the germline ends. The CDR3 totals 14 residues.

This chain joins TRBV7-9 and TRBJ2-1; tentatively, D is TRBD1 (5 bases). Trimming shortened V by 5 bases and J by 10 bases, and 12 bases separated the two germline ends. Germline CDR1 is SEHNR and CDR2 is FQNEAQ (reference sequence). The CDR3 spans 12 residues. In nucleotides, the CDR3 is TGTGCCAGCAGCCCCGTTAGGGGAGAGCAGTTCTTC. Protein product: CASSPVRGEQFF.

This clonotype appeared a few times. CDR3 protein: CASSFWKSGANVLTF. Written as DNA, the CDR3 is TGTGCCAGCAGTTTCTGGAAATCTGGGGCCAACGTCCTGACTTTC. This sequence joins TRBV12-3 or TRBV12-4 and TRBJ2-6; D is undetermined. V lost 3 bases and J 1 base, leaving 7 bases between the germline ends. The CDR3 runs to 15 residues.

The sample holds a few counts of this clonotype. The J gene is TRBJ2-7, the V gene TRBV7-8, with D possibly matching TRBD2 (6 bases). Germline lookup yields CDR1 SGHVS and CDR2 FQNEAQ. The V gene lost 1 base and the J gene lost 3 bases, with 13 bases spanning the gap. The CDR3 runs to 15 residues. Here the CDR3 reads CASSLGDGGYYEQYF. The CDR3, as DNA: TGTGCCAGCAGCTTAGGGGACGGGGGTTACTACGAGCAGTACTTC.

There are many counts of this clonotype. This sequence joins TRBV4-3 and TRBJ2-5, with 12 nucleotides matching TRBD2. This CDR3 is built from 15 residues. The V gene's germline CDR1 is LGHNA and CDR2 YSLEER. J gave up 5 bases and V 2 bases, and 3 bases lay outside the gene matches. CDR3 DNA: TGCGCCAGCAGCCAAACTAGCGGGAGGCCTGAGACCCAGTACTTC. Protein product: CASSQTSGRPETQYF.

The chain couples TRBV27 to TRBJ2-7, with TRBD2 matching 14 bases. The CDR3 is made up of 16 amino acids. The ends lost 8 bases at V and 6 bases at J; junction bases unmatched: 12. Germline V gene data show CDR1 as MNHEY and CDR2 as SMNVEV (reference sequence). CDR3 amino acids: CASGFPPGTSGGEQYF. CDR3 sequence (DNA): TGTGCCAGCGGCTTCCCCCCCGGGACTAGCGGGGGCGAGCAGTACTTC.

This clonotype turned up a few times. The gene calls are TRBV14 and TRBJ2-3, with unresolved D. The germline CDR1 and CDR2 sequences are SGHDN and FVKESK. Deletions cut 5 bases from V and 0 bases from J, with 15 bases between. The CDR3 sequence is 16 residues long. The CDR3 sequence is CASSRGAYSSTDTQYF. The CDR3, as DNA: TGTGCCAGCAGCAGAGGAGCCTACTCTAGCACAGATACGCAGTATTTT.

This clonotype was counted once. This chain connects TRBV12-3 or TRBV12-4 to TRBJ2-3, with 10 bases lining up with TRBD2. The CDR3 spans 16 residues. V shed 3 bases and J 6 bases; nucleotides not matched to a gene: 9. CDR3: CASSFSSGGGRDTQYF. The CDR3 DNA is TGTGCCAGCAGTTTTTCTAGCGGGGGAGGGAGGGATACGCAGTATTTT.

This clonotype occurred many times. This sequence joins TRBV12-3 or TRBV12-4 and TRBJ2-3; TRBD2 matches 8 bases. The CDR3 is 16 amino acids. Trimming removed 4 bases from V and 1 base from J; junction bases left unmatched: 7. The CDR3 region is CASSSTTSVGTDTQYF. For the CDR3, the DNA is TGTGCCAGCAGTTCGACGACTAGCGTTGGCACAGATACGCAGTATTTT.

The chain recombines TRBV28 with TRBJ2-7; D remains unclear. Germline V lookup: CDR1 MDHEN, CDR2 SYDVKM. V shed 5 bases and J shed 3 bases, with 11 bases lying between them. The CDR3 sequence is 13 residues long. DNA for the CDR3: TGTGCCAGCAGTGCCGCCGGAAACTACGAGCAGTACTTC. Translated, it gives CASSAAGNYEQYF. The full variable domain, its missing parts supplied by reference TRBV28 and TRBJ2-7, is DVKVTQSSRYLVKRTGEKVFLECVQDMDHENMFWYRQDPGLGLRLIYFSYDVKMKEKGDIPEGYSVSREKKERFSLILESASTNQTSMYLCASSAAGNYEQYFGPGTRLTVT.

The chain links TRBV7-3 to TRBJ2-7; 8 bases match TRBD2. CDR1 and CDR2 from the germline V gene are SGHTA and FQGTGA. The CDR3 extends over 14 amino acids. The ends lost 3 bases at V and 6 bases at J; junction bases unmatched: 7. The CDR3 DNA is TGTGCCAGCAGCTTGACGGGAGGGCCTTCCGAGCAGTACTTC. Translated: CASSLTGGPSEQYF.

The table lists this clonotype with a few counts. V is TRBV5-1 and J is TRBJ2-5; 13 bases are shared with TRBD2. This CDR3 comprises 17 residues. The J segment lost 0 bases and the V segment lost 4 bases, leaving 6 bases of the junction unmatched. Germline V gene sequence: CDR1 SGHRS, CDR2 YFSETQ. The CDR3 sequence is CASSPGTSGINQETQYF. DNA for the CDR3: TGCGCCAGCAGCCCCGGGACTAGCGGGATCAACCAAGAGACCCAGTACTTC. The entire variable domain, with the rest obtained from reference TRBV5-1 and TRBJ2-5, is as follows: KAGVTQTPRYLIKTRGQQVTLSCSPISGHRSVSWYQQTPGQGLQFLFEYFSETQRNKGNFPGRFSGRQFSNSRSEMNVSTLELGDSALYLCASSPGTSGINQETQYFGPGTRLLVL.

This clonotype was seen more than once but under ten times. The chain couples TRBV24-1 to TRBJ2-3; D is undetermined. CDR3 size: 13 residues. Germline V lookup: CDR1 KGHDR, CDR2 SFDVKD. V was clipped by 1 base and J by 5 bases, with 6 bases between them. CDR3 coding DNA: TGTGCCACCAGTGATTTAAACTTAGATACGCAGTATTTT. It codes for CATSDLNLDTQYF.